What follows are 21 T cell receptor beta chains derived from one specimen sequenced in a study of T-cell reconstitution after alpha-beta-depleted transplantation in children. Unique molecular identifiers were incorporated when the TCRbeta library was constructed. TCRdb re-derived calls from the PCR reads in MiXCR, one entry per CDR3 protein. Here the sample spans 440,000 or so distinct CDR3 sequences, about 11% being singletons. This specimen was PBMCs from the stem cell graft donor, taken from the stem cell graft. The receptors shown here come from a human donor who donated a stem cell graft to a child with acute myeloid leukemia.

Only a few counts were recorded for this clonotype. This chain uses TRBV15 with TRBJ2-7, with D perhaps matching TRBD1 or TRBD2 (5 bases each). The ends were cut back, 0 bases at V and 0 bases at J, with 9 bases in the middle. The germline CDR1 and CDR2 sequences are LNHNV and YYDKDF (reference sequence). This CDR3 is 15 amino acids long. CDR3 DNA: TGTGCCACCAGCAGAGATCGAGGGACCTCCTACGAGCAGTACTTC. As protein: CATSRDRGTSYEQYF.

This clonotype showed up many times. The chain is built from TRBV3-1 and TRBJ2-3; 8 bases align to TRBD2. The CDR3 has 15 amino acids. V trimming: 4 bases; J trimming: 3 bases; junction bases outside the gene matches: 6. Germline values: CDR1 LGHDT, CDR2 YNNKEL (reference sequence). The CDR3 DNA follows: TGTGCCAGCAGCCCCCAGCGGGGGAGAACAGATACGCAGTATTTT. Its protein is CASSPQRGRTDTQYF.

The sample holds a few counts of this clonotype. This chain links TRBV7-2 with TRBJ1-2, with 10 bases that match TRBD1. The CDR3 sequence is 14 residues long. V was clipped by 5 bases and J by 6 bases; unmatched bases: 6. Germline CDR1 reads SGHTA; CDR2 reads FQGNSA. The CDR3: CASSTRDRGDGYTF. The CDR3 nucleotides are TGTGCCAGCAGCACGCGGGACAGGGGCGATGGCTACACCTTC.

The chain employs TRBV20-1 and TRBJ1-2; D not resolved. Germline loops: CDR1 DFQATT, CDR2 SNEGSKA (reference sequence). V was shortened by 6 bases and J by 7 bases, with 12 bases between the two germline ends. This CDR3 spans 11 amino acids. CDR3 in DNA: TGCAGTGCCGCTCACACCGGTGGCTACACCTTC. It yields the protein CSAAHTGGYTF.

Comment on this clonotype: An end of the junction differs from the germline gene, which may be a read error. This chain connects TRBV3-1 to TRBJ2-2, with D perhaps matching TRBD2 (5 bases). Germline assignment: CDR1 LGHDT and CDR2 YNNKEL (reference sequence). The CDR3 is made up of 17 amino acids. This chain's CDR3 is CASSPFERRHGTGELFF. CDR3 nucleotide sequence: TGTGCCAGCAGCCCATTCGAGCGGCGTCATGGCACCGGGGAGCTGTTTTTC.

This clonotype appeared a few times. The V and J genes are TRBV29-1 and TRBJ2-1; 9 nucleotides line up with TRBD2. Per the germline V gene, CDR1 is SQVTM and CDR2 is ANQGSEA. The junction had 9 bases not matched to a gene; V was cut back by 8 bases and J by 7 bases. The CDR3 contains 13 residues. The CDR3 protein is CSSAGGGNNEQFF. CDR3 coding DNA: TGCAGCTCAGCGGGAGGAGGTAATAATGAGCAGTTCTTC.

This clonotype was seen a handful of times. The chain combines TRBV29-1 with TRBJ1-4, with TRBD1 as a possible D gene (5 bases). The V gene's germline CDR1 is SQVTM and CDR2 ANQGSEA. CDR3 length: 14 amino acids. Trimming stripped 7 bases from V and 5 bases from J, with 17 bases between. Written as DNA, the CDR3 is TGCAGCGCCAAAAAAGCGGGACCGAATGAAAAACTGTTTTTT. It yields the protein CSAKKAGPNEKLFF.

The chain couples TRBV4-1 to TRBJ2-3; 9 nucleotides agree with TRBD2. With 3 bases clipped from V and 4 bases from J, the junction kept 5 bases outside the gene matches. Germline V lookup: CDR1 MGHRA, CDR2 YSYEKL. The CDR3 extends over 15 amino acids. The CDR3 region is CASSQRAGGPDTQYF. DNA of the CDR3: TGCGCCAGCAGCCAGAGAGCGGGGGGCCCAGATACGCAGTATTTT.

This clonotype was observed a few times. The chain uses TRBV5-6 and TRBJ1-1, with TRBD1 matching over 10 bases. The V gene end was trimmed by 4 bases and the J gene end by 4 bases; junction bases not matched to a gene: 7. The CDR3 covers 15 residues. The germline gives CDR1 SGHDT, CDR2 YYEEEE. The CDR3 DNA reads TGTGCCAGCAGCCCAGGACAGGGGGGGAGCACTGAAGCTTTCTTT. Translated: CASSPGQGGSTEAFF. The full variable domain, completed using reference TRBV5-6 and TRBJ1-1, is DAGVTQSPTHLIKTRGQQVTLRCSPKSGHDTVSWYQQALGQGPQFIFQYYEEEERQRGNFPDRFSGHQFPNYSSELNVNALLLGDSALYLCASSPGQGGSTEAFFGQGTRLTVV.

This clonotype came up many times. V gene TRBV3-1 combines with J gene TRBJ2-7; no definite D call. V was trimmed by 1 base and J by 0 bases, leaving 4 bases between them. Germline CDR1 LGHDT, CDR2 YNNKEL (reference sequence). This CDR3 is built from 13 residues. CDR3 sequence: CASSQASSYEQYF. CDR3 nucleotides: TGTGCCAGCAGCCAAGCATCCTCCTACGAGCAGTACTTC.

The chain couples TRBV29-1 to TRBJ2-4; D gene unclear. The germline V gene encodes CDR1 SQVTM and CDR2 ANQGSEA. V lost 6 bases and J lost 0, with 6 bases in between. The CDR3 is made up of 12 amino acids. CDR3 residues: CSVSLAKNIQYF. CDR3 nucleotides: TGCAGCGTCAGCCTAGCCAAAAACATTCAGTACTTC.

This clonotype was observed a handful of times. This chain connects TRBV7-2 to TRBJ2-1, with D unclear. CDR1 SGHTA and CDR2 FQGNSA come from the germline V gene. Trimming shortened V by 2 bases and J by 8 bases, and 16 bases separated the two germline ends. The CDR3 loop spans 15 amino acids. DNA for the CDR3: TGTGCCAGCAGCTTAATAGGCGGCACCAACTATGAGCAGTTCTTC. Amino acids: CASSLIGGTNYEQFF.

This clonotype was seen more than once but under ten times. The rearrangement joins TRBV10-3 to TRBJ2-5, with 10 bases aligning to TRBD2. Per germline, CDR1 ENHRY and CDR2 SYGVKD. The CDR3 consists of 16 residues. V dropped 0 bases and J dropped 4; count of bases not matched to a gene: 5. This CDR3 is CAISESEREGPETQYF. For the CDR3, the DNA is TGTGCCATCAGTGAGTCTGAGCGGGAGGGCCCAGAGACCCAGTACTTC.

This clonotype has only a few counts. The chain joins TRBV7-2 to TRBJ1-2; D remains ambiguous. The V gene lost 3 bases and the J gene lost 8 bases, with 10 bases spanning the gap. Germline V gene lookup returns CDR1 SGHTA and CDR2 FQGNSA. CDR3 length: 12 amino acids. CDR3 sequence (DNA): TGTGCCAGCAGCTTCCGCCTTGGGGGCTACACCTTC. Protein: CASSFRLGGYTF.

CDR3 coding DNA: TGCGCCAGCAGCCGGCCGGGACAGCGCGTCCACGAGCAGTACTTC. Translation gives CASSRPGQRVHEQYF. The rearrangement uses TRBV5-1 and TRBJ2-7; 7 bases are a match to TRBD1. The germline V gene encodes CDR1 SGHRS and CDR2 YFSETQ. The V and J ends lost 4 bases and 5 bases, in that order; junction bases with no gene match: 12. The CDR3 contains 15 residues.

This clonotype has only a few counts. J is TRBJ2-7 and V is TRBV4-1, with 9 positions matching TRBD2. In germline, CDR1 is MGHRA, CDR2 YSYEKL. The CDR3 is made up of 15 amino acids. V trimming: 4 bases; J trimming: 1 base; junction bases outside the gene matches: 5. The CDR3 sequence: CASSRGLAPSYEQYV. CDR3 in DNA: TGCGCCAGCAGCCGAGGACTAGCGCCGTCCTACGAGCAGTACGTC.

This clonotype was seen a handful of times. The V gene is TRBV5-1, the J gene TRBJ2-5; tentative D call: TRBD1 (5 bases). The CDR3 extends over 15 amino acids. V lost 0 bases and J 2 bases, leaving 11 bases between the germline ends. Germline values: CDR1 SGHRS, CDR2 YFSETQ. CDR3 residues: CASSLDPRQQETQYF. The CDR3 DNA is TGCGCCAGCAGCTTGGACCCGAGACAGCAAGAGACCCAGTACTTC.

This clonotype was counted ten times or more. This sequence joins TRBV18 and TRBJ2-1; a possible D gene is TRBD2 (5 bases). V was shortened by 6 bases and J by 3 bases, with 18 bases between the two germline ends. Germline assignment: CDR1 KGHSH and CDR2 LQKENI. The CDR3 loop spans 16 amino acids. CDR3 DNA sequence: TGTGCCAGCTCGCCCGGCGCTAGCTCTTACTACAATGAGCAGTTCTTC. Protein product: CASSPGASSYYNEQFF.

The V gene is TRBV5-1, the J gene TRBJ2-7, with 8 bases aligning to TRBD1. The CDR3 has 13 amino acids. The germline gives CDR1 SGHRS, CDR2 YFSETQ. With V trimmed by 7 bases and J by 6 bases, 9 bases remained unmatched. CDR3 region: CASVPRDRLEQYV. In DNA form, the CDR3 reads TGCGCCAGCGTACCACGGGACAGGCTCGAGCAGTACGTC.

This clonotype has just a few counts. The V gene is TRBV20-1, the J gene TRBJ2-5, with TRBD1 matching 9 bases. CDR1 and CDR2 from the germline V gene are DFQATT and SNEGSKA (reference sequence). The CDR3 is made up of 15 amino acids. The J segment lost 5 bases and the V segment lost 1 base, leaving 8 bases of the junction unmatched. The CDR3 spells CSARGDRAKEETQYF. Here the CDR3 DNA reads TGCAGTGCTAGAGGGGACAGGGCGAAGGAGGAGACCCAGTACTTC.

This clonotype was recorded at least ten times. The chain employs TRBV5-5 and TRBJ2-7; D ambiguous. This CDR3 spans 10 amino acids. Germline lookup yields CDR1 SGHKS and CDR2 YYEKEE (reference sequence). V gave up 7 bases and J gave up 6 bases, with 8 bases separating them. In DNA, the CDR3 is TGTGCCAGCGGCCACTCCGAGCAGTACTTC. It yields the protein CASGHSEQYF.